The clone carrying this T cell receptor beta chain was counted a few times. What it binds is not known. Time point reported: week 11, during vaccination. Vaccination used 300 ug of mutant IDH1 20-mer peptide per dose, with topical imiquimod. Germline values: CDR1 SGHNT, CDR2 YENEEA. The CDR3 totals 12 residues. Trimming removed 8 bases from V and 13 bases from J; junction bases left unmatched: 11. The sample belongs to a study of a mutant IDH1 vaccine in newly diagnosed glioma. About the research overall: Earlier therapy was either radiotherapy, temozolomide, or both, and most got both.

Generated by immunoSEQ multiplex PCR, the TCRdb table keeps only in-frame clones and is missing some. The repertoire holds 60,000 to 75,000 clones, with around 80% as singletons. The clonotype originates from a young man with glioma. The genes are TRBV11-3 and TRBJ2-1, with 7 bases identical to TRBD2. Sequences were derived from PBMCs, sampled from a glioma patient whose treatment included an IDH1 peptide vaccine. The CDR3 reads CASGLAGVPQFF. The CDR3 DNA reads as TGTGCCAGCGGATTGGCGGGAGTCCCCCAGTTCTTC. Full variable domain (remainder filled in from reference TRBV11-3 and TRBJ2-1): EAGVVQSPRYKIIEKKQPVAFWCNPISGHNTLYWYLQNLGQGPELLIRYENEEAVDDSQLPKDRFSAERLKGVDSTLKIQPAELGDSAVYLCASGLAGVPQFFGPGTRLTVL.